The sequence of this T cell receptor beta chain was determined in a study of high-grade serous ovarian cancer treatment subgroups. This CDR3 has 15 amino acids. Between the trimmed V and J ends, which lost 0 bases and 7 bases, there was a span of 13 bases. Germline lookup yields CDR1 SEHNR and CDR2 FQNEAQ (reference sequence). Tumor samples were taken before definitive surgery or chemotherapy. Some clones are missing from TCRdb's copy, which holds only in-frame ones; the method was immunoSEQ multiplex PCR. The sample consists of about 12,000 clones, approximately 88% of them appearing once. Specimen: tumor tissue. The chain carries TRBV7-9 and TRBJ2-1; D might be TRBD2 (7 bases). This sequence was found in a human donor with high-grade serous ovarian cancer. As DNA, the CDR3 is TGTGCCAGCAGCTTAGCGGGGGGGCTTGGGAATGAGCAGTTCTTC. It yields the protein CASSLAGGLGNEQFF.